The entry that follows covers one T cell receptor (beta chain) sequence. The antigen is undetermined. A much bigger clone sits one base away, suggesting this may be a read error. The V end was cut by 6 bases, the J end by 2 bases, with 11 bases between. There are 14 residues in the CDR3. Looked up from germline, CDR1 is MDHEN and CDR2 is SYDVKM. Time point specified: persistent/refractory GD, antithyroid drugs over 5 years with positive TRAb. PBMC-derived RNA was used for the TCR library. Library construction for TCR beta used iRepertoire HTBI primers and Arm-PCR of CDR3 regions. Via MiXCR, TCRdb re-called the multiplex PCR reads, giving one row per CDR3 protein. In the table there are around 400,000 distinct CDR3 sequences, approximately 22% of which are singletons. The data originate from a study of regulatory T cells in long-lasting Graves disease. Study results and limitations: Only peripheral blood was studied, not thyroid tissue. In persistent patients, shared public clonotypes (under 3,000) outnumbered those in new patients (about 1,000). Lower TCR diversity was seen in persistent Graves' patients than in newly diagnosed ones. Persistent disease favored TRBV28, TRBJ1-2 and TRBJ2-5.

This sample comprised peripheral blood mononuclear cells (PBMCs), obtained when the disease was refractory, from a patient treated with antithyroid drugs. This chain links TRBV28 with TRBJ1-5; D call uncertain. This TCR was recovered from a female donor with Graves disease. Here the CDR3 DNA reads TGTGCCAGCAGGCGAGTTTATGGCAATCAGCCCCAGCATTTT. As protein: CASRRVYGNQPQHF.